Listed here are 15 T cell receptor beta chains from one sample, sequenced in a study of cytomegalovirus exposure and HLA in healthy donors. In the PCR, 60 Vbeta and 13 Jbeta primers were used. TCRdb's table, derived via immunoSEQ multiplex PCR, lists solely in-frame clones and lacks some. The sample carries 100,000 to 150,000 clones, 81% recorded once. Sequencing was performed on PBMCs. The receptor set was obtained from a man younger than 30 in good health and CMV-seronegative.

V is TRBV2 and J is TRBJ2-3, with 7 bases matching TRBD2. The CDR3 contains 13 residues. Germline V CDR1 and CDR2: SNHLY, FYNNEI. V dropped 8 bases and J dropped 6; count of bases not matched to a gene: 8. The CDR3 here is CASRRLAPDTQYF. The CDR3 DNA reads TGTGCCAGCCGAAGACTAGCACCGGATACGCAGTATTTT.

This rearrangement joins TRBV2 to TRBJ1-2; 7 positions agree with TRBD1. The V gene's germline CDR1 is SNHLY and CDR2 FYNNEI. The CDR3 loop spans 16 amino acids. The J segment lost 2 bases and the V segment lost 2 bases, leaving 8 bases of the junction unmatched. The CDR3 DNA reads TGTGCCAGCAGTGAACACCGCCGGGACAGAAACTATGGCTACACCTTC. Residues: CASSEHRRDRNYGYTF. Full variable domain (missing parts from reference TRBV2 and TRBJ1-2): EPEVTQTPSHQVTQMGQEVILRCVPISNHLYFYWYRQILGQKVEFLVSFYNNEISEKSEIFDDQFSVERPDGSNFTLKIRSTKLEDSAMYFCASSEHRRDRNYGYTFGSGTRLTVV.

The chain links TRBV7-8 to TRBJ2-7; maybe TRBD1 (6 bases). Looked up from germline, CDR1 is SGHVS and CDR2 is FQNEAQ. CDR3 length: 15 amino acids. V lost 2 bases and J 3 bases, leaving 14 bases between the germline ends. The CDR3 loop reads CASSLRRDNNYEQYF. CDR3 bases: TGTGCCAGCAGCTTACGTCGGGACAACAACTACGAGCAGTACTTC.

The rearrangement uses TRBV9 and TRBJ2-1; 12 bases align to TRBD2. Trimming removed 4 bases from V and 7 bases from J; junction bases left unmatched: 15. CDR3 size: 18 residues. Germline CDR1 SGDLS, CDR2 YYNGEE. In DNA, the CDR3 is TGTGCCAGCAGCCTTCGACTAGCGGGGGCCCCAGGGGGAAATGAGCAGTTCTTC. Residues: CASSLRLAGAPGGNEQFF. The full variable domain, completed using reference TRBV9 and TRBJ2-1, is DSGVTQTPKHLITATGQRVTLRCSPRSGDLSVYWYQQSLDQGLQFLIQYYNGEERAKGNILERFSAQQFPDLHSELNLSSLELGDSALYFCASSLRLAGAPGGNEQFFGPGTRLTVL.

This clone was counted between two and nine times. The chain carries TRBV4-3 and TRBJ2-2, with TRBD1 identical over 8 bases. Germline V gives CDR1 LGHNA, CDR2 YSLEER. V lost 0 bases to trimming and J lost 6 bases; unmatched junction nucleotides: 3. The CDR3 is 15 amino acids. The CDR3 protein is CASSQDRTGSGELFF. Written as DNA, the CDR3 is TGCGCCAGCAGCCAAGATAGGACAGGGTCCGGGGAGCTGTTTTTT.

The J gene is TRBJ1-2, the V gene TRBV21-1. TRBV21-1 is a documented pseudogene. The CDR3 is 15 amino acids. The CDR3 region is CASSKRGGSFGGYTF. CDR3 DNA sequence: TGTGCCAGCAGCAAAAGGGGGGGGTCCTTTGGTGGCTACACCTTC.

The chain is built from TRBV15 and TRBJ1-6; perhaps TRBD1 as D (5 bases). V was clipped by 1 base and J by 5 bases, with 6 bases between them. The CDR3 contains 14 residues. Germline lookup yields CDR1 LNHNV and CDR2 YYDKDF (reference sequence). The CDR3 DNA is TGTGCCACCAGCAGAGGGGGCGATAATTCACCCCTCCACTTT. This sequence encodes CATSRGGDNSPLHF.

The chain uses TRBV2 and TRBJ1-1; 8 positions agree with TRBD1. This CDR3 comprises 15 residues. Germline lookup yields CDR1 SNHLY and CDR2 FYNNEI. The J segment lost 3 bases and the V segment lost 8 bases, leaving 11 bases of the junction unmatched. CDR3 region: CASLNQGASDTEAFF. In nucleotides, the CDR3 is TGTGCCAGCTTAAACCAGGGGGCCAGCGACACTGAAGCTTTCTTT.

This clone was observed a single time. The chain combines TRBV4-2 with TRBJ2-3; tentatively, D is TRBD2 (6 bases). CDR3 length: 15 amino acids. V lost 1 base to trimming and J lost 2 bases, with 10 bases between them. Germline CDR1 is LGHNA and CDR2 is YNFKEQ. CDR3 nucleotide sequence: TGTGCCAGCAGCCAAGGAGGAGGGGTCACAGATACGCAGTATTTT. Its translation is CASSQGGGVTDTQYF.

This chain links TRBV18 with TRBJ1-5, with a possible D match to TRBD1 (5 bases). Trimming shortened V by 2 bases and J by 0 bases, and 11 bases separated the two germline ends. CDR1 and CDR2 (germline): KGHSH, LQKENI. The CDR3 length is 16 residues. CDR3 protein: CASSPWGRSSNQPQHF. The CDR3 DNA is TGTGCCAGCTCACCATGGGGCCGATCTAGCAATCAGCCCCAGCATTTT.

The chain uses TRBV29-1 and TRBJ1-4; 9 bases match TRBD1. With 5 bases clipped from V and 14 bases from J, the junction kept 9 bases outside the gene matches. CDR3 size: 12 residues. The V gene's germline CDR1 is SQVTM and CDR2 ANQGSEA. CDR3 residues: CSVSGTGLSLFF. The CDR3 DNA reads TGCAGCGTTTCCGGGACAGGGTTGAGCCTGTTTTTT.

CDR3 amino acids: CASSMAGGGREQYF. The CDR3, as DNA: TGTGCCAGTAGTATGGCAGGGGGCGGGCGGGAGCAGTACTTC. The chain carries TRBV19 and TRBJ2-7, with TRBD1 identical over 8 bases. V was clipped by 3 bases and J by 7 bases; unmatched bases: 8. CDR1 is LNHDA and CDR2 is SQIVND in the germline V gene (reference sequence). The CDR3 sequence is 14 residues long.

This clone appeared once. This chain joins TRBV11-2 and TRBJ2-7, with D maybe TRBD1 (6 bases). V was trimmed by 8 bases and J by 2 bases, leaving 13 bases between them. CDR3 size: 13 residues. CDR1 and CDR2 (germline): SGHAT, FQNNGV. CDR3 sequence: CASHNTGTYEQYF. The CDR3 region has the DNA TGTGCCAGCCACAATACAGGGACCTACGAGCAGTACTTC.

The table lists this clone with a count of one. This chain joins TRBV18 and TRBJ2-1, with 11 bases fitting TRBD2. Per germline, CDR1 KGHSH and CDR2 LQKENI. V shed 3 bases and J 3 bases; nucleotides not matched to a gene: 7. This CDR3 spans 17 amino acids. The DNA for the CDR3 is TGTGCCAGCTCACCTCTCCCTAGCGGGGGGTACTACAATGAGCAGTTCTTC. Translating it yields CASSPLPSGGYYNEQFF.

The chain recombines TRBV27 with TRBJ2-7; TRBD2 agrees at 7 bases. Germline CDR1 and CDR2: MNHEY and SMNVEV (reference sequence). The CDR3 covers 14 residues. The V segment lost 3 bases and the J segment 2 bases; nucleotides outside the gene matches: 4. In nucleotides, the CDR3 is TGTGCCAGCAGTTTCGGGACTATCCCCTACGAGCAGTACTTC. This encodes CASSFGTIPYEQYF.